In its sample, the clone carrying this T cell receptor (beta chain) was seen a few times. The V gene's germline CDR1 is SGHDT and CDR2 YYEEEE. The CDR3 consists of 12 residues. The ends were cut back, 0 bases at V and 4 bases at J, with 5 bases in the middle. Sequencing was performed with immunoSEQ multiplex PCR; in TCRdb, only in-frame clones are kept and a portion is missing. The sample has about 90,000 clones; more than 75% are singletons. The source of the sample is a study of glioma-infiltrating T cells after dendritic cell vaccination. On the study more broadly: Three intradermal dendritic cell vaccine injections were given every two weeks.

This rearrangement joins TRBV5-6 to TRBJ2-7; D gene ambiguous. The TCR was taken from a human donor with glioblastoma. The sequences come from blood, collected before dendritic cell vaccination. For the CDR3, the DNA is TGTGCCAGCAGCTTGGATCAGTACGAGCAGTACTTC. Its protein is CASSLDQYEQYF.